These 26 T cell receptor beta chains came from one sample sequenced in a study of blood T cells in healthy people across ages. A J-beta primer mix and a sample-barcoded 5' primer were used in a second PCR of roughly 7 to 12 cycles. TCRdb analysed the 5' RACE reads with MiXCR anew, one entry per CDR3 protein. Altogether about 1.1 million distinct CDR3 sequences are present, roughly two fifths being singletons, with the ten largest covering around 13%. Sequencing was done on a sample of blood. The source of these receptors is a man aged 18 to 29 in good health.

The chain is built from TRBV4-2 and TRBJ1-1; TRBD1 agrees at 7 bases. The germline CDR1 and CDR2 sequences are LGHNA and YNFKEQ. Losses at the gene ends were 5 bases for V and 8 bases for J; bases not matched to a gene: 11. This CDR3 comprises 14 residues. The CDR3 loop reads CASSSGQDGWEAFF. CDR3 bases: TGTGCCAGCAGCTCAGGACAGGACGGCTGGGAAGCTTTCTTT.

CDR3: CSAIFVQGGTGELFF. The CDR3 nucleotides read TGCAGTGCTATCTTCGTACAGGGCGGAACCGGGGAGCTGTTTTTT. The chain recombines TRBV20-1 with TRBJ2-2, with D maybe TRBD1 (6 bases). This CDR3 is 15 amino acids long. V lost 4 bases, J lost 5 bases, and 17 bases lay in between. The germline V gene encodes CDR1 DFQATT and CDR2 SNEGSKA (reference sequence).

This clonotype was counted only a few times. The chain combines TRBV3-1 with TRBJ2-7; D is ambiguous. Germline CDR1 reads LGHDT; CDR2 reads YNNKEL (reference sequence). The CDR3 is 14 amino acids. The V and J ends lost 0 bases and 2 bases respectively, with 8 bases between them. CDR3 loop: CASSQDLGTYEQYF. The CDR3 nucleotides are TGTGCCAGCAGCCAAGATTTAGGGACCTACGAGCAGTACTTC.

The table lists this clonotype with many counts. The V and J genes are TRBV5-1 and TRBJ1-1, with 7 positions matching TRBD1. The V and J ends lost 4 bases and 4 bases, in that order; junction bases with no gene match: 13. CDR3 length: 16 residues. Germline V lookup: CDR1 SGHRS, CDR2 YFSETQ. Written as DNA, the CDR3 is TGCGCCAGCAGCAAAGGGGACAGTTTGGGCCGCACTGAAGCTTTCTTT. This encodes CASSKGDSLGRTEAFF.

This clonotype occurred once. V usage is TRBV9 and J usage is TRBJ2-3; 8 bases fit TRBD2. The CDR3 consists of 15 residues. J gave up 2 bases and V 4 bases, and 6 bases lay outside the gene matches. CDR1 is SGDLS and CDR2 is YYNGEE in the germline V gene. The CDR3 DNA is TGTGCCAGCAGCCAGATAGCGGGGCTCACAGATACGCAGTATTTT. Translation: CASSQIAGLTDTQYF.

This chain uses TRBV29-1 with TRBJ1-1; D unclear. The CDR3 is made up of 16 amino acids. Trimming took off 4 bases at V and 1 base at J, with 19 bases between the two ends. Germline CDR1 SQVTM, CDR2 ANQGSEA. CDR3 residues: CSVATRFQVGNTEAFF. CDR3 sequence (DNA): TGCAGCGTTGCCACCAGGTTCCAAGTAGGGAACACTGAAGCTTTCTTT.

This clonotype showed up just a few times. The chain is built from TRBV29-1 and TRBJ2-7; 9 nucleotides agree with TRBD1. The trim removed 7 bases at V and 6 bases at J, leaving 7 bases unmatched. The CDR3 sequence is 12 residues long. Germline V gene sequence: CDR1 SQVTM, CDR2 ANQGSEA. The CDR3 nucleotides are TGCAGCGCTGGGACAGGGAACGGCGAGCAGTACTTC. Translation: CSAGTGNGEQYF.

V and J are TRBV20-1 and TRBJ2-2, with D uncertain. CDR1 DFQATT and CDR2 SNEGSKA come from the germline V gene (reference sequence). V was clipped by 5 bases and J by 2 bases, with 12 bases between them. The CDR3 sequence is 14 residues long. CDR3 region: CSAGSPSNTGELFF. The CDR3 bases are TGCAGTGCTGGTAGCCCAAGCAACACCGGGGAGCTGTTTTTT.

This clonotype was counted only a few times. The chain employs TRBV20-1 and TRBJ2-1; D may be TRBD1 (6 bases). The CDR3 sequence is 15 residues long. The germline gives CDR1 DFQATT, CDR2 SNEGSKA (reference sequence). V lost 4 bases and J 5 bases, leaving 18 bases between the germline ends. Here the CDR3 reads CSATAGDQVNNEQFF. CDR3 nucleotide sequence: TGCAGTGCTACCGCAGGGGATCAGGTGAACAATGAGCAGTTCTTC.

The CDR3 region is CSAKDRGYYGYTF. Here the CDR3 DNA reads TGCAGTGCAAAAGACAGGGGATACTATGGCTACACCTTC. The J gene is TRBJ1-2, the V gene TRBV20-1, with TRBD1 matching over 8 bases. The CDR3 extends over 13 amino acids. The germline CDR1 and CDR2 sequences are DFQATT and SNEGSKA (reference sequence). The V gene end was trimmed by 6 bases and the J gene end by 3 bases; junction bases not matched to a gene: 6.

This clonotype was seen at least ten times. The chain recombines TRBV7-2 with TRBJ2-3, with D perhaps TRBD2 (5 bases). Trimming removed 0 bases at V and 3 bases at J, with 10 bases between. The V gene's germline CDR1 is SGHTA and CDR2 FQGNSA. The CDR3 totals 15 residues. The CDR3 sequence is CASSLARRRTDTQYF. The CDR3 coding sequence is TGTGCCAGCAGCTTAGCGCGTAGGAGGACAGATACGCAGTATTTT.

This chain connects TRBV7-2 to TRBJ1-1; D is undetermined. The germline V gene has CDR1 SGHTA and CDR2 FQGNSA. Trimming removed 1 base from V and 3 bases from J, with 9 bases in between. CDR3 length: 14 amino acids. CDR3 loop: CASSLEGRYTEAFF. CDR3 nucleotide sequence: TGTGCCAGCAGCTTAGAAGGGAGGTACACTGAAGCTTTCTTT.

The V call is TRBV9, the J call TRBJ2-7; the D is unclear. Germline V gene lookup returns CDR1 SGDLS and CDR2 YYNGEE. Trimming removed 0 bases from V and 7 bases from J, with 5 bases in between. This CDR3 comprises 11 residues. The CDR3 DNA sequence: TGTGCCAGCAGCGTAGGGGTGGAGCAGTACTTC. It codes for CASSVGVEQYF.

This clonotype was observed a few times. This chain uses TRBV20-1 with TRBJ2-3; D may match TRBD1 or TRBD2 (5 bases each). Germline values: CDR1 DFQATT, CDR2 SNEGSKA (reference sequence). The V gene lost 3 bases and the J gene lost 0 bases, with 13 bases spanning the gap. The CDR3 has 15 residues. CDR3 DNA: TGCAGTGCTAGGGGACCCGCATGGAGCACAGATACGCAGTATTTT. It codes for CSARGPAWSTDTQYF.

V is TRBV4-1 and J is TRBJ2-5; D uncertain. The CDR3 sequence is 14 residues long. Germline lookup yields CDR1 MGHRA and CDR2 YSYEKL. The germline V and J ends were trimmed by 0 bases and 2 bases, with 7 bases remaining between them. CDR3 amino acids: CASSQDYGQETQYF. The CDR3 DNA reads TGCGCCAGCAGCCAAGATTATGGACAAGAGACCCAGTACTTC.

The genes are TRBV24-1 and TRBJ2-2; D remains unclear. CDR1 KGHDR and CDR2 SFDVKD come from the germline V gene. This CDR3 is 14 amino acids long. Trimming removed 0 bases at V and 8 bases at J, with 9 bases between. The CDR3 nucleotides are TGTGCCACCAGTGATTTGGGGGTCCCAGGGGAGCTGTTTTTT. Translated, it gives CATSDLGVPGELFF.

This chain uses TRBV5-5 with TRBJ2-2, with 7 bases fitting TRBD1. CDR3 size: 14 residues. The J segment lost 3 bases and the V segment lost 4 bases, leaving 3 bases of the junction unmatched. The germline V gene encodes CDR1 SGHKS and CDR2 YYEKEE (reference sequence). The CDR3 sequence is CASSAGTDTGELFF. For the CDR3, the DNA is TGTGCCAGCAGCGCCGGGACAGACACCGGGGAGCTGTTTTTT.

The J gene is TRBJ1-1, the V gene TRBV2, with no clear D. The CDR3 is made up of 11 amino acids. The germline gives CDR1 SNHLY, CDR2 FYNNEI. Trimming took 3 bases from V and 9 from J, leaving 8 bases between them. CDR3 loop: CASSDWPQAFF. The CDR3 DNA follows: TGTGCCAGCAGTGATTGGCCACAAGCTTTCTTT.

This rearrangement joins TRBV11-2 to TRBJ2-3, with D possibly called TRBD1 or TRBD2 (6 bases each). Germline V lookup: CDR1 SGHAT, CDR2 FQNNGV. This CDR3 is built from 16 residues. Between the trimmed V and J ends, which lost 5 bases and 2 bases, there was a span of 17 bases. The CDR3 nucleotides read TGTGCCAGCAGCCCCGCAGGGGCGGGGCCCACAGATACGCAGTATTTT. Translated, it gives CASSPAGAGPTDTQYF.

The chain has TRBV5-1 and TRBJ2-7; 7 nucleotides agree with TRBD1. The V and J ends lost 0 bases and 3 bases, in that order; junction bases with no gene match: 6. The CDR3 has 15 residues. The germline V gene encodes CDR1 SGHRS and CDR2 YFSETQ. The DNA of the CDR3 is TGCGCCAGCAGCTTGGCTGGGACAGACATCTACGAGCAGTACTTC. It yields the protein CASSLAGTDIYEQYF.

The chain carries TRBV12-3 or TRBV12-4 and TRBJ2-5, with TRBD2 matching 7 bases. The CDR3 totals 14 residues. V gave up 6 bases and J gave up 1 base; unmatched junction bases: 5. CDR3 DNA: TGTGCCAGCAGAAAGGGGACTACCCAAGAGACCCAGTACTTC. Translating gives CASRKGTTQETQYF.

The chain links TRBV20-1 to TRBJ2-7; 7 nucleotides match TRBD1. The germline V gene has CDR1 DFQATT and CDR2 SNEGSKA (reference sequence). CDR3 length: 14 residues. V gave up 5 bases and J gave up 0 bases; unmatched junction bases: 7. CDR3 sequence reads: CSAEEGQSSYEQYF. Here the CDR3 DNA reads TGCAGTGCTGAAGAGGGACAGAGCTCCTACGAGCAGTACTTC.

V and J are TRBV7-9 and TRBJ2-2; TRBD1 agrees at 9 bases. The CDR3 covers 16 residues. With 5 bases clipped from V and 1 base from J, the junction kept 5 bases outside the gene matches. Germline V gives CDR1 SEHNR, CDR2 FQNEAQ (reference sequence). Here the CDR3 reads CASSATGGQNTGELFF. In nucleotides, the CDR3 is TGTGCCAGCAGCGCTACAGGGGGCCAGAACACCGGGGAGCTGTTTTTT.

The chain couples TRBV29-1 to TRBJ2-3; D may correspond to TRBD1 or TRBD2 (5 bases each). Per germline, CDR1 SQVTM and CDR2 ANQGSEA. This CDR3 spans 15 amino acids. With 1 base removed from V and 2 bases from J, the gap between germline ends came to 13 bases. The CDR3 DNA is TGCAGCGTTGAAGGGGGCACGCGGGCCACAGATACGCAGTATTTT. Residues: CSVEGGTRATDTQYF.

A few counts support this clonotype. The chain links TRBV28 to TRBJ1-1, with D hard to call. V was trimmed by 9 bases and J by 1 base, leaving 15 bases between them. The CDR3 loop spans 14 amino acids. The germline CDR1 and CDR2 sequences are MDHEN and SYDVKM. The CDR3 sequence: CASPRPGGNTEAFF. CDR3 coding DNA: TGTGCCAGTCCGCGACCAGGCGGGAACACTGAAGCTTTCTTT.

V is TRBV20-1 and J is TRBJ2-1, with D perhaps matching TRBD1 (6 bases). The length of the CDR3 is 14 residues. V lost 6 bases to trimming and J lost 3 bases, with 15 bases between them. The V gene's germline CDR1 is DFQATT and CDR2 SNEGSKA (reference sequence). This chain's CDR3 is CSARPGQIYNEQFF. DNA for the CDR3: TGCAGTGCCAGACCCGGACAGATCTACAATGAGCAGTTCTTC.